The present TCR beta chain was sequenced within a study of identical twins. TCRdb recomputed calls from the 5' RACE reads with MiXCR, one row per CDR3 protein. The sample lists over 500,000 distinct CDR3 sequences; 22% were seen once. The V gene lost 0 bases and the J gene lost 7 bases, with 16 bases spanning the gap. Germline V gene data show CDR1 as MGHDK and CDR2 as SYGVNS. The CDR3 has 16 amino acids. Separately, the same data were catalogued under a study of T cells expressing NK-cell markers.

This chain uses TRBV25-1 with TRBJ2-1; TRBD2 might be the D (6 bases). Sample: CD4+ T cells sorted from blood. This sequence originates from a woman between 18 and 29 years old in good health. CDR3 sequence: CASSEYMARERNEQFF. CDR3 in DNA: TGTGCCAGCAGTGAATATATGGCCCGGGAGCGGAATGAGCAGTTCTTC.